The 25 T cell receptor beta chains below come from one sample, sequenced in a study of radiotherapy plus CTLA-4 blockade in lung cancer. Repertoires were generated with immunoSEQ multiplex PCR, while TCRdb's copy carries only in-frame clones and drops some. The sample lists around 41,000 clones, approximately 67% occurring once. The starting material was peripheral blood, obtained from a patient treated with radiotherapy plus ipilimumab. These receptors all come from a human donor with non-small cell lung cancer who had a partial response to radiotherapy plus ipilimumab.

The CDR3 loop reads CASSIGTGVSGNTIYF. In DNA, the CDR3 is TGTGCCAGCTCAATCGGGACAGGCGTCTCTGGAAACACCATATATTTT. This rearrangement joins TRBV7-8 to TRBJ1-3; 8 bases line up with TRBD1. This CDR3 is 16 amino acids long. Germline CDR1 is SGHVS and CDR2 is FQNEAQ. V lost 8 bases to trimming and J lost 0 bases; unmatched junction nucleotides: 9.

V and J are TRBV27 and TRBJ2-1; D is ambiguous. Trimming took 2 bases from V and 2 from J, leaving 7 bases between them. The germline V gene has CDR1 MNHEY and CDR2 SMNVEV (reference sequence). This CDR3 comprises 14 residues. The DNA of the CDR3 is TGTGCCAGCAGTTTAGTCGCTACCTACAATGAGCAGTTCTTC. The encoded protein is CASSLVATYNEQFF.

The V gene is TRBV18, the J gene TRBJ1-1; TRBD1 might be the D (6 bases). CDR1 and CDR2 from the germline V gene are KGHSH and LQKENI. This CDR3 is built from 14 residues. Trimming shortened V by 3 bases and J by 9 bases, and 17 bases separated the two germline ends. The CDR3: CASSPAPGAYQAFF. CDR3 DNA: TGTGCCAGCTCACCCGCACCAGGGGCCTACCAAGCTTTCTTT.

The chain links TRBV7-3 to TRBJ2-1; 7 nucleotides align to TRBD2. The ends lost 5 bases at V and 1 base at J; junction bases unmatched: 8. Per germline, CDR1 SGHTA and CDR2 FQGTGA. The CDR3 has 16 residues. The CDR3 region is CASSAGLGGSYNEQFF. The CDR3 region has the DNA TGTGCCAGCAGCGCCGGGCTCGGGGGGTCCTACAATGAGCAGTTCTTC.

V is TRBV30 and J is TRBJ1-1, with a possible D match to TRBD1 (5 bases). Germline values: CDR1 GTSNPN, CDR2 SVGIG (reference sequence). Trimming pared 4 bases from V and 3 bases from J, leaving 15 bases between. The CDR3 covers 14 residues. CDR3 nucleotide sequence: TGTGCCTGGAACGGGGACTGGAGGGACACTGAAGCTTTCTTT. This sequence encodes CAWNGDWRDTEAFF.

V is TRBV6-5 and J is TRBJ1-2; 9 bases align to TRBD1. Germline-derived CDR1 and CDR2 are MNHEY and SVGAGI. The CDR3 is 16 residues long. V trimming: 2 bases; J trimming: 3 bases; junction bases outside the gene matches: 7. CDR3 loop: CASSYGGDREDYGYTF. DNA for the CDR3: TGTGCCAGCAGTTACGGGGGGGACAGGGAGGACTATGGCTACACCTTC.

The chain joins TRBV5-4 to TRBJ1-4, with D perhaps matching TRBD1 (5 bases). The V end lost 4 bases, the J end lost 8 bases, and 15 bases lay between the germline ends. Germline CDR1 reads SGHNT; CDR2 reads YYREEE (reference sequence). The CDR3 consists of 14 residues. The DNA of the CDR3 is TGTGCCAGCAGCCGCGGGACGGCGGGCGAAAAACTGTTTTTT. Translating it yields CASSRGTAGEKLFF.

This chain joins TRBV4-2 and TRBJ1-2; D is uncertain. The germline V gene encodes CDR1 LGHNA and CDR2 YNFKEQ. The CDR3 covers 18 residues. Trimming stripped 5 bases from V and 4 bases from J, with 26 bases between. The CDR3 nucleotides read TGTGCCAGCAGCTTTGATAGCCTGAAGGTGGCGGCGGGCTATGGCTACACCTTC. It encodes CASSFDSLKVAAGYGYTF.

V is TRBV2 and J is TRBJ2-5; D is ambiguous. CDR1 and CDR2 from the germline V gene are SNHLY and FYNNEI. The CDR3 consists of 12 residues. V lost 1 base, J lost 5 bases, and 5 bases lay in between. The DNA for the CDR3 is TGTGCCAGCAGTGAAGAGAGGGAGACCCAGTACTTC. It codes for CASSEERETQYF.

The chain links TRBV25-1 to TRBJ2-3, with D possibly matching TRBD1 (7 bases). The CDR3 is 16 amino acids. The germline gives CDR1 MGHDK, CDR2 SYGVNS. The ends were cut back, 8 bases at V and 6 bases at J, with 24 bases in the middle. The CDR3 region is CASARGRSTGADTQYF. As DNA, the CDR3 is TGTGCCAGCGCCCGGGGGCGGTCCACAGGGGCGGATACGCAGTATTTT.

This clone was detected only once. The J gene is TRBJ2-5, the V gene TRBV5-6; D is possibly TRBD2 (5 bases). The better agreement between TRBJ2-7 and the DNA end casts doubt on the J call. CDR3 length: 15 residues. The V gene's germline CDR1 is SGHDT and CDR2 YYEEEE. The CDR3 nucleotides read TGTGCCAGCAGTGATTCCGGAGCGGAGGCCTACGAGCAGTACTTC. Amino acids: CASSDSGAEAYEQYF.

The CDR3 region has the DNA TGTGCCAGCAGCTTATCGACGGGGGGGTTCGATGAGCAGTTCTTC. Translated, it gives CASSLSTGGFDEQFF. This chain connects TRBV7-2 to TRBJ2-1; 8 bases map to TRBD2. J was trimmed by 8 bases and V by 2 bases; bases with no gene match: 8. This CDR3 comprises 15 residues. In germline, CDR1 is SGHTA, CDR2 FQGNSA.

V and J are TRBV30 and TRBJ2-3; no clear D. The CDR3 runs to 13 residues. Germline-derived CDR1 and CDR2 are GTSNPN and SVGIG (reference sequence). CDR3 loop: CAISLVSTDTQYF. In DNA form, the CDR3 reads TGTGCGATCAGTCTAGTTAGCACAGATACGCAGTATTTT.

This chain joins TRBV11-3 and TRBJ2-4; a weak D match, TRBD1 (6 bases). The germline V gene encodes CDR1 SGHNT and CDR2 YENEEA. Trimming stripped 5 bases from V and 9 bases from J, with 17 bases between. The CDR3 contains 14 residues. The CDR3 sequence is CASSPGVLGSIQYF. In DNA form, the CDR3 reads TGTGCCAGCAGCCCAGGGGTGTTAGGGAGCATTCAGTACTTC.

V usage is TRBV7-3 and J usage is TRBJ2-1, with 7 nucleotides matching TRBD2. V shed 0 bases, J shed 11 bases, and the junction held 7 bases outside the gene matches. Germline V gene data show CDR1 as SGHTA and CDR2 as FQGTGA. The CDR3 runs 14 residues. Here the CDR3 DNA reads TGTGCCAGCAGCTTAACCTCCCGCGGGAGCCAGCAGTTCTTC. Translated, it gives CASSLTSRGSQQFF.

The chain carries TRBV5-4 and TRBJ2-1; D is unresolved. The germline V and J ends were trimmed by 2 bases and 8 bases, with 14 bases remaining between them. The CDR3 length is 14 residues. Germline CDR1 SGHNT, CDR2 YYREEE (reference sequence). This CDR3 reads CASSFKLPQDEQFF. DNA for the CDR3: TGTGCCAGCAGCTTTAAGCTCCCGCAGGATGAGCAGTTCTTC. Filled out from reference TRBV5-4 and TRBJ2-1, the complete variable domain reads ETGVTQSPTHLIKTRGQQVTLRCSSQSGHNTVSWYQQALGQGPQFIFQYYREEENGRGNFPPRFSGLQFPNYSSELNVNALELDDSALYLCASSFKLPQDEQFFGPGTRLTVL.

This clone was found a few times. V and J are TRBV5-6 and TRBJ1-2, with D unclear. This CDR3 comprises 12 residues. With 2 bases removed from V and 7 bases from J, the gap between germline ends came to 9 bases. CDR1 SGHDT and CDR2 YYEEEE come from the germline V gene. This CDR3 reads CASSLQHGGYTF. In nucleotides, the CDR3 is TGTGCCAGCAGCTTACAGCACGGTGGCTACACCTTC.

The rearrangement links TRBV5-1 to TRBJ1-1, with D maybe TRBD1 (6 bases). Deletions cut 4 bases from V and 7 bases from J, with 14 bases between. The CDR3 length is 13 residues. The V gene's germline CDR1 is SGHRS and CDR2 YFSETQ. The CDR3 reads CASSGAGAIEAFF. The CDR3 DNA sequence: TGCGCCAGCAGCGGTGCGGGGGCGATTGAAGCTTTCTTT.

V gene TRBV7-2 combines with J gene TRBJ1-2; D unresolved. The CDR3 runs 14 residues. CDR1 is SGHTA, CDR2 FQGNSA, per germline. Between the trimmed V and J ends, which lost 1 base and 5 bases, there was a span of 11 bases. The CDR3: CASSLGPQAYGYTF. In nucleotides, the CDR3 is TGTGCCAGCAGCTTAGGCCCGCAGGCTTATGGCTACACCTTC.

The rearrangement joins TRBV5-6 to TRBJ2-5; a possible D gene is TRBD1 (5 bases). Germline loops: CDR1 SGHDT, CDR2 YYEEEE. The V and J ends lost 0 bases and 2 bases respectively, with 14 bases between them. The CDR3 totals 16 residues. This CDR3 reads CASSLGRWGLQETQYF. CDR3 bases: TGTGCCAGCAGCTTGGGGCGTTGGGGCTTACAAGAGACCCAGTACTTC.

The gene calls are TRBV7-8 and TRBJ1-1; possible D gene TRBD1, 5 bases. V was cut by 1 base and J by 8 bases, with 11 bases left in between. This CDR3 region has 13 residues. Germline V gives CDR1 SGHVS, CDR2 FQNEAQ. The chain's CDR3 is CASSLEGRDEAFF. The CDR3 DNA follows: TGTGCCAGCAGCTTAGAGGGGAGGGACGAAGCTTTCTTT.

This clone was counted a few times. The chain has TRBV27 and TRBJ1-5; 8 bases agree with TRBD1. V lost 6 bases and J lost 6; bases outside the gene matches: 1. CDR3 length: 12 residues. Germline V gene lookup returns CDR1 MNHEY and CDR2 SMNVEV (reference sequence). The CDR3 DNA reads TGTGCCAGCAGCGACAGGGGTCAGCCCCAGCATTTT. Protein product: CASSDRGQPQHF.

For the CDR3, the DNA is TGCGCCAGCAGCTTGGGAGGCTCCCCGGGAGGCTACACCTTC. Its translation is CASSLGGSPGGYTF. The gene calls are TRBV5-1 and TRBJ1-2; D is undetermined. Germline V lookup: CDR1 SGHRS, CDR2 YFSETQ. The CDR3 has 14 residues. V lost 0 bases and J lost 8, with 14 bases in between.

V gene TRBV9 combines with J gene TRBJ2-5; 10 bases fit TRBD2. CDR3 length equals 16 residues. The germline gives CDR1 SGDLS, CDR2 YYNGEE. Germline trimming cut 0 bases from V and 4 bases from J; bases unmatched to any gene: 6. DNA of the CDR3: TGTGCCAGCAGCGTAGGGCAACTAGCGGGGTTAGAGACCCAGTACTTC. Its translation: CASSVGQLAGLETQYF.

This clone was detected only a few times. The rearrangement uses TRBV4-1 and TRBJ2-7; 7 nucleotides agree with TRBD2. With V trimmed by 0 bases and J by 4 bases, 6 bases remained unmatched. The CDR3 has 15 amino acids. CDR1 MGHRA and CDR2 YSYEKL come from the germline V gene. CDR3 loop: CASSQEMSGGYEQYF. The DNA of the CDR3 is TGCGCCAGCAGCCAAGAAATGTCGGGAGGTTACGAGCAGTACTTC.